The clone carrying this T cell receptor (beta chain) was counted between two and nine times. At the DNA level, this CDR3 is encoded by other sequences in the same sample as well. In the source study's methods: Amplification of reference gene primers provided the estimated nucleated cell counts. Assay: immunoSEQ multiplex PCR; the TCRdb copy retains only in-frame clones and omits some. The DNA gave D and trimming, while V, J and clone size come from that table. The sample holds around 130,000 clones; approximately 88% are singletons and the top ten take 1.4% to 1.5%. This sample was taken from a study of blood T cell repertoires in COVID-19. Germline CDR1 and CDR2: MNHNS and SASEGT. Trimming took 2 bases from V and 2 from J; bases not matched to a gene: 5. CDR3 length equals 15 residues.

The sequenced sample consisted of peripheral blood. V and J are TRBV6-1 and TRBJ2-7, with 8 bases aligning to TRBD2. The TCR sequence derives from a man aged 55 to 69 with acute or convalescent COVID-19. The CDR3: CASSESAGGTYEQYF. CDR3 sequence (DNA): TGTGCCAGCAGTGAATCCGCGGGGGGCACCTACGAGCAGTACTTC.